Listed here is a single T cell receptor (beta chain). MiXCR was run by TCRdb on the 5' RACE reads, yielding one entry per CDR3 protein. Of tens of thousands of distinct CDR3 sequences listed, 7.5% to 8% are singletons. The data were taken from a study of T-cell memory formation after mild COVID-19. Study overall: TCR clusters were mostly confined to one donor each.

V shed 1 base, J shed 1 base, and the junction held 8 bases outside the gene matches. CDR3 size: 17 residues. The germline V gene has CDR1 SGHTA and CDR2 FQGNSA. The chain uses TRBV7-2 and TRBJ2-5; TRBD2 matches at 8 bases. The sequencing input was PBMCs or a T cell subset sorted from them (not recorded which). The clonotype was recovered from a man aged 18 to 29 who had mild COVID-19 (a few samples of this study predate the infection). Cell type and time point are not known. Here the CDR3 DNA reads TGTGCCAGCAGCTTAGGTTGGGCGGGAGGAGTCCAAGAGACCCAGTACTTC. This sequence encodes CASSLGWAGGVQETQYF.